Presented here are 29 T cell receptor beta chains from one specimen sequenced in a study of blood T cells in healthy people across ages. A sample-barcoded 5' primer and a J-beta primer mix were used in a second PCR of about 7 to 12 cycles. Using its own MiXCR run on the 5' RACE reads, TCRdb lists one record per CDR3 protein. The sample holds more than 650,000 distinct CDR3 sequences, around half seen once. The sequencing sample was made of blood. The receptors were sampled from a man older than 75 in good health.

The CDR3 loop reads CASSVGGTGNEQYF. The CDR3 DNA sequence: TGTGCCAGCAGCGTAGGCGGGACGGGGAATGAGCAGTACTTC. The V call is TRBV9, the J call TRBJ2-5, with D perhaps matching TRBD2 (6 bases). Germline V gene sequence: CDR1 SGDLS, CDR2 YYNGEE. Trimming removed 0 bases at V and 11 bases at J, with 17 bases between. This CDR3 spans 14 amino acids.

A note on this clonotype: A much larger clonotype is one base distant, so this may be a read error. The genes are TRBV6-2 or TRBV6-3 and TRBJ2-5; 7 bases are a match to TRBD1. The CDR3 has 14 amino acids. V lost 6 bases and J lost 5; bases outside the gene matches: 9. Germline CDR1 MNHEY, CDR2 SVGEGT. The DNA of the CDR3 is TGTGCCAGCAGATCAACAGGGGACGCTGAGACCCAGTACTTC. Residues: CASRSTGDAETQYF.

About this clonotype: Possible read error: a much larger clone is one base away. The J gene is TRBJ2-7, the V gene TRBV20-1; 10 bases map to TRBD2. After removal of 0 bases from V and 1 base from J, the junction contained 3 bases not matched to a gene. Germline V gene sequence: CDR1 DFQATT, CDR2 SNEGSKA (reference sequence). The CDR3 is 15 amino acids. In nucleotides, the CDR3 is TGCAGTGCTAGAGATCCACTAGCGGGATCCTACGAGCAGTACTTC. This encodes CSARDPLAGSYEQYF.

CDR3 loop: CASRFRGGETQYF. Written as DNA, the CDR3 is TGTGCCAGCAGATTCAGGGGTGGGGAGACCCAGTACTTC. The rearrangement uses TRBV6-5 and TRBJ2-5; perhaps TRBD1 as D (6 bases). The ends were cut back, 6 bases at V and 5 bases at J, with 13 bases in the middle. Germline V gives CDR1 MNHEY, CDR2 SVGAGI. This CDR3 comprises 13 residues.

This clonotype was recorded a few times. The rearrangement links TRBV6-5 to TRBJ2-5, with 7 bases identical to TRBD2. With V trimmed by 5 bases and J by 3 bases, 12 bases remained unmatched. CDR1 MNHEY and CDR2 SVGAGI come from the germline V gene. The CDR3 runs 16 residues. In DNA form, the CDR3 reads TGTGCCAGCAGTACCGGGGAGGGGACCTTAAAAGAGACCCAGTACTTC. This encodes CASSTGEGTLKETQYF.

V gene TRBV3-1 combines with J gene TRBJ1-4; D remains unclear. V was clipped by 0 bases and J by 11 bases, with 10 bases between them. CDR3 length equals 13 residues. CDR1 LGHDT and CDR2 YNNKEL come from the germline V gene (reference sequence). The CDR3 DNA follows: TGTGCCAGCAGCCAAGATTACGTCGGGAAACTGTTTTTT. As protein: CASSQDYVGKLFF.

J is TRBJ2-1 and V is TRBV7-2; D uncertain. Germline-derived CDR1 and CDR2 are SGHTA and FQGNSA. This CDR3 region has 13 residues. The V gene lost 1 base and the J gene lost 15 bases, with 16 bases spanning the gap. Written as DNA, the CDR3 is TGTGCCAGCAGCTTAGAGGGTGGCTCGCGTCGGTTCTTC. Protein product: CASSLEGGSRRFF.

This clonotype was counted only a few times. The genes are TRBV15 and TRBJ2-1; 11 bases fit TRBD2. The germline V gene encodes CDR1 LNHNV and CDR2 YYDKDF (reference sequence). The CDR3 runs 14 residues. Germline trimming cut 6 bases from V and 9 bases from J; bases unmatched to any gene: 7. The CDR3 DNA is TGTGCCACCAGGGATAGCGGGAGGGGTTCTGAGCAGTTCTTC. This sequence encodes CATRDSGRGSEQFF.

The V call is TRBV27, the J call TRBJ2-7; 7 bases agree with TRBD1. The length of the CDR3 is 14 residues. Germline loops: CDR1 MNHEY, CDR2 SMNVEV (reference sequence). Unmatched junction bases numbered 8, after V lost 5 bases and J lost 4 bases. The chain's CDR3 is CASSEPGQLYEQYF. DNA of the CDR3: TGTGCCAGCAGTGAGCCGGGACAGCTTTACGAGCAGTACTTC.

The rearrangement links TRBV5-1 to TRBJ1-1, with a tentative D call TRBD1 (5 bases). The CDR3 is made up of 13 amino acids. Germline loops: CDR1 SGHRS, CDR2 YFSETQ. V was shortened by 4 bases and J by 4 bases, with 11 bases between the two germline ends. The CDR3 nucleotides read TGCGCCAGCAGCATCGACAGCCGCACTGAAGCTTTCTTT. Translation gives CASSIDSRTEAFF.

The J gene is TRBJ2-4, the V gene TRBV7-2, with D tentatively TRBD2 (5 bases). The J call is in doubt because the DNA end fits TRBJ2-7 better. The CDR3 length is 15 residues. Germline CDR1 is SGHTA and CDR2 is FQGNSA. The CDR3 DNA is TGTGCCAGCAGCTTAGGGGCGGGTTCGGGCTACGAGCAGTACTTC. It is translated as CASSLGAGSGYEQYF.

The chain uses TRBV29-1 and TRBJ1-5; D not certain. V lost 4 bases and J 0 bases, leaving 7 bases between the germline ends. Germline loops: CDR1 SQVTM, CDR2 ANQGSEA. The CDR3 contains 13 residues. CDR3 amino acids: CSVAGHSNQPQHF. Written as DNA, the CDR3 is TGCAGCGTTGCGGGTCATAGCAATCAGCCCCAGCATTTT.

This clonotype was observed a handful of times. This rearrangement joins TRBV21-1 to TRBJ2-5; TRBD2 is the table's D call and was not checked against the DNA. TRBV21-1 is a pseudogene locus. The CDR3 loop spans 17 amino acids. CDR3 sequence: CASSVPGTSGRIETQYF. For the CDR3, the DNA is TGTGCCAGCAGCGTACCCGGGACTAGCGGGAGGATAGAGACCCAGTACTTC.

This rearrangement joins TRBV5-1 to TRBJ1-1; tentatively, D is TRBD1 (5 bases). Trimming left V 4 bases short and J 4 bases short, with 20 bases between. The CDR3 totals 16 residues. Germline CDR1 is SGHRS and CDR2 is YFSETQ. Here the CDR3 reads CASSPQPPGTGTEAFF. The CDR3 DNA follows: TGCGCCAGCAGCCCCCAACCACCAGGGACCGGCACTGAAGCTTTCTTT.

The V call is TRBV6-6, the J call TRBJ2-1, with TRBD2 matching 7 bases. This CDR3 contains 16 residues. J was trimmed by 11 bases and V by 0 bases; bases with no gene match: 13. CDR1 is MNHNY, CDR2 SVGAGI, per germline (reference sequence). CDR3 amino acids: CASSYSGGSTTMKQFF. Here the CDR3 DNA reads TGTGCCAGCAGTTACTCGGGCGGGAGCACTACAATGAAGCAGTTCTTC.

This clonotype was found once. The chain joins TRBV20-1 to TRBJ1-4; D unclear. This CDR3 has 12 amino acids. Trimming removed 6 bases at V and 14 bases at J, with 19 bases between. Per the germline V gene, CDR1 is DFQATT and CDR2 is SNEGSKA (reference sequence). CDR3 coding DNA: TGCAGTGCCGCAGACAATAATGAAAGGCTGTTTTTT. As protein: CSAADNNERLFF.

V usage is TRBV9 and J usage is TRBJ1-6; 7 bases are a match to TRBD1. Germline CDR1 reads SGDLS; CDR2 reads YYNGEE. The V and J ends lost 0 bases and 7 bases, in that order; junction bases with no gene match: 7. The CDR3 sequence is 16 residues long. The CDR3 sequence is CASSVDPGQRNSPLHF. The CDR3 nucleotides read TGTGCCAGCAGCGTAGATCCGGGACAGCGGAATTCACCCCTCCACTTT. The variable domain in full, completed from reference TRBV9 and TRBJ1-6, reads DSGVTQTPKHLITATGQRVTLRCSPRSGDLSVYWYQQSLDQGLQFLIQYYNGEERAKGNILERFSAQQFPDLHSELNLSSLELGDSALYFCASSVDPGQRNSPLHFGNGTRLTVT.

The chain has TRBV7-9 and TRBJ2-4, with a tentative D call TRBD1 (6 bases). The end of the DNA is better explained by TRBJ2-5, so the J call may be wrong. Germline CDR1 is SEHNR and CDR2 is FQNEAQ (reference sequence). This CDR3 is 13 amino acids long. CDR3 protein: CASNRQAQETQYF. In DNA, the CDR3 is TGTGCCAGCAACCGACAGGCCCAAGAGACCCAGTACTTC.

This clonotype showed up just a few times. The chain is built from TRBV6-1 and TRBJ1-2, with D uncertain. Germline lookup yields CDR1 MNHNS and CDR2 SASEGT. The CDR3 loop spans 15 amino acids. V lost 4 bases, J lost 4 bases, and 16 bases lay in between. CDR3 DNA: TGTGCCAGCAGTGCGGATCTGGGATCCGGCTATGGCTACACCTTC. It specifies CASSADLGSGYGYTF.

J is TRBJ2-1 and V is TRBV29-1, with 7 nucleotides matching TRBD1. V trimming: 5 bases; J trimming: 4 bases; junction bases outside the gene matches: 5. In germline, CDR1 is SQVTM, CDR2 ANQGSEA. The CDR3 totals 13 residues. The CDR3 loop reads CSVWGQRYNEQFF. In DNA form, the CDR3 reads TGCAGCGTTTGGGGACAGAGATACAATGAGCAGTTCTTC.

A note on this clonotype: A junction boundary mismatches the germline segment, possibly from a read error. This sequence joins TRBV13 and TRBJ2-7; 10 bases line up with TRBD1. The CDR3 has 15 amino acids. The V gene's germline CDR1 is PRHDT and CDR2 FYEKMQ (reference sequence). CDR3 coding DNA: TGTGCCAGCAGCAGCCGGGACAGGGGTTCCTCCGAGCAGTACTTC. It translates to CASSSRDRGSSEQYF.

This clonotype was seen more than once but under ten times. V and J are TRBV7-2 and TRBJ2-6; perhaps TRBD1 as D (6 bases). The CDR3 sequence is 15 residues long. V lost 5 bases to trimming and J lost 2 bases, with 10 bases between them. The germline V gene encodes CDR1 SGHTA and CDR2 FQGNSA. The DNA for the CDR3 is TGTGCCAGCAGCCAAACAGGGCCTGGGGCCAACGTCCTGACTTTC. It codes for CASSQTGPGANVLTF.

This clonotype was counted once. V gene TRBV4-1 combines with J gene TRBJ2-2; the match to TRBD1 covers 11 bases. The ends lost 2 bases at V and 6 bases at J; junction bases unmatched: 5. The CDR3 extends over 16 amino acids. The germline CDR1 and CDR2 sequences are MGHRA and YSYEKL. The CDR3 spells CASSQIPGQGAGELFF. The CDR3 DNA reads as TGCGCCAGCAGCCAAATTCCGGGACAGGGGGCCGGGGAGCTGTTTTTT.

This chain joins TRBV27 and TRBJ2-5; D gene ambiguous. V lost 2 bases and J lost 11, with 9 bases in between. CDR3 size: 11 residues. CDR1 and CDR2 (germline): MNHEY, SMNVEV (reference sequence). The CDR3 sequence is CASSLNGPQYF. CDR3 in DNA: TGTGCCAGCAGTTTAAATGGCCCTCAGTACTTC.

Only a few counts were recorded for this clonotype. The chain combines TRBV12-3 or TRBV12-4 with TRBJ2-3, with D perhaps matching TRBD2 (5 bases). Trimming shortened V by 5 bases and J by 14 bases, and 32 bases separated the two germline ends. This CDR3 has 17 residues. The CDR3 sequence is CASSPSLAGEPHRYAYF. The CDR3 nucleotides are TGTGCCAGCAGTCCCTCCCTAGCCGGGGAGCCGCACAGATACGCGTATTTT.

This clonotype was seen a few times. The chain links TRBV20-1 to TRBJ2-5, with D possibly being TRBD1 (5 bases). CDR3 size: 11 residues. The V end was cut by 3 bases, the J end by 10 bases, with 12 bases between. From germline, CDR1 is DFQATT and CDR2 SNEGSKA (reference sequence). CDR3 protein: CSARPSGFQYF. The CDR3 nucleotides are TGCAGTGCTAGGCCTTCAGGGTTCCAGTACTTC.

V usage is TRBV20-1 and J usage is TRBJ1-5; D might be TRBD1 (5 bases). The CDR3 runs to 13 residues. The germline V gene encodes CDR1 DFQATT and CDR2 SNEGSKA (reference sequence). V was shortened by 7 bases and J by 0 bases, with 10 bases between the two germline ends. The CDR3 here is CSVSQGSNQPQHF. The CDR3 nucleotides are TGCAGTGTTAGCCAGGGTAGCAATCAGCCCCAGCATTTT.

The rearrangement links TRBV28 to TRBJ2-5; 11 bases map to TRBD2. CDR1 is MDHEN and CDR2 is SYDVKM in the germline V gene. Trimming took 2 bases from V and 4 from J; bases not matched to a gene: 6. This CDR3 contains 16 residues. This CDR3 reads CASSLTLAGGRETQYF. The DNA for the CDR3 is TGTGCCAGCAGTTTAACTCTAGCGGGAGGAAGAGAGACCCAGTACTTC.

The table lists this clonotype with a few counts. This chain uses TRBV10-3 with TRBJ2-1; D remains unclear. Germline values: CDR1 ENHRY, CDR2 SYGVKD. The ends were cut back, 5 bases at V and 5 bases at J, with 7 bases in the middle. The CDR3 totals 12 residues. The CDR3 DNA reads TGTGCCATCAGTTACGCTAACAATGAGCAGTTCTTC. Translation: CAISYANNEQFF.